This T cell receptor beta chain is from a study of T-cell reconstitution after alpha-beta-depleted transplantation in children. Findings of the study overall: The main origin of T-cell counts and diversity one year after transplant was newly produced T cells. Approximately two months post-transplant, alpha-beta T cells reportedly originated from several hundred expanded graft clones. Surviving recipient T cells and thymic progenitors accounted for the high day-60 TCRbeta diversity observed in some patients.

Remarks on this clonotype: Its antigen is unknown.

Unique molecular identifiers were built into the TCRbeta library. TCRdb re-derived calls from the PCR reads in MiXCR, one entry per CDR3 protein. The sample has around 110,000 distinct CDR3 sequences; about a tenth are singletons. V was trimmed by 5 bases and J by 0 bases, leaving 13 bases between them. Germline V gene sequence: CDR1 DFQATT, CDR2 SNEGSKA (reference sequence). CDR3 length: 14 amino acids. This clonotype was obtained from a boy aged 2 to 9 with acute lymphoblastic leukemia, due to receive a stem cell transplant. Sequenced material: PBMCs, taken before TCRalphabeta/CD19-depleted stem cell transplant. This rearrangement joins TRBV20-1 to TRBJ1-1, with no clear D. The CDR3 DNA sequence: TGCAGTGCTGCTGAACAGAGACTGAACACTGAAGCTTTCTTT. It specifies CSAAEQRLNTEAFF.